This TCR beta chain was profiled in a study of blood T cell repertoires in COVID-19. The germline V gene encodes CDR1 MDHEN and CDR2 SYDVKM. CDR3 length: 14 residues. The V and J ends lost 6 bases and 2 bases, in that order; junction bases with no gene match: 5. Repertoires were generated with immunoSEQ multiplex PCR, while TCRdb's copy carries only in-frame clones and drops some. Of a few hundred thousand clones in the sample, approximately 88% were seen once. The sequence was collected from a man aged 35 to 55 with acute or convalescent COVID-19. Sequencing was performed on peripheral blood. The chain combines TRBV28 with TRBJ1-2; 8 positions match TRBD1. The CDR3 nucleotides read TGTGCCAGCAGCGACAGGGGCCGGAACTATGGCTACACCTTC. This sequence encodes CASSDRGRNYGYTF.